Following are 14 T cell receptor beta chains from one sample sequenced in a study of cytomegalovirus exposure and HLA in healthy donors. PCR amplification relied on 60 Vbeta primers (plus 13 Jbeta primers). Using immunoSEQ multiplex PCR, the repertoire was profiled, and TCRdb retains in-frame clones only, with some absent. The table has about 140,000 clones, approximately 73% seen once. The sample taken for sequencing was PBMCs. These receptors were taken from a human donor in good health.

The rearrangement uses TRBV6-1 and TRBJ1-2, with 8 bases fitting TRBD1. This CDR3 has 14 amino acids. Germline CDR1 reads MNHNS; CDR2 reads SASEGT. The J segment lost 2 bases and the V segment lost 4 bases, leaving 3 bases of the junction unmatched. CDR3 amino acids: CASSVRTGNYGYTF. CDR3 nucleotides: TGTGCCAGCAGTGTACGGACAGGGAACTATGGCTACACCTTC.

In DNA form, the CDR3 reads TGTGCCAGCAGCCACACAGGGAAACAAGAGACCCAGTACTTC. Its translation is CASSHTGKQETQYF. The V gene is TRBV5-5, the J gene TRBJ2-5, with D tentatively TRBD1 (6 bases). Germline V gene data show CDR1 as SGHKS and CDR2 as YYEKEE (reference sequence). V shed 4 bases and J shed 2 bases, with 12 bases lying between them. The CDR3 extends over 14 amino acids.

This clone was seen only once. In DNA, the CDR3 is TGTGCCAGCAGCCCCAGGACTAGCGGAAGCCACCAAGAGACCCAGTACTTC. Translating it yields CASSPRTSGSHQETQYF. The V gene is TRBV7-6, the J gene TRBJ2-5, with 10 bases matching TRBD2. Germline assignment: CDR1 SGHVS and CDR2 FNYEAQ. Trimming cost V 5 bases and J 0 bases; bases outside gene matches: 9. The CDR3 totals 17 residues.

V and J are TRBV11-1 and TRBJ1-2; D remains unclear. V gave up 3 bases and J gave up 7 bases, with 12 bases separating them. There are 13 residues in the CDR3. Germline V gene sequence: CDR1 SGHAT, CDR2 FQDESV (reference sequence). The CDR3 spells CASSFVREGGYTF. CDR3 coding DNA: TGTGCCAGCAGCTTCGTGAGGGAAGGTGGCTACACCTTC.

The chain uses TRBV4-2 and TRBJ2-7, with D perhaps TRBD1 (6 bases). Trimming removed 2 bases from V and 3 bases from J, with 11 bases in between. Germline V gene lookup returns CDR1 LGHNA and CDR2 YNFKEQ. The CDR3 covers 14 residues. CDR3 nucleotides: TGTGCCAGCAGCCAAAACAGGGATCTCTACGAGCAGTACTTC. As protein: CASSQNRDLYEQYF.

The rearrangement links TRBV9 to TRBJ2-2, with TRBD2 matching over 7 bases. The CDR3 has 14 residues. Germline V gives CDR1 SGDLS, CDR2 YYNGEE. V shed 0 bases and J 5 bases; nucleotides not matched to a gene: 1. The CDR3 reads CASSVGGGTGELFF. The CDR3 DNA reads TGTGCCAGCAGCGTAGGGGGGGGAACCGGGGAGCTGTTTTTT.

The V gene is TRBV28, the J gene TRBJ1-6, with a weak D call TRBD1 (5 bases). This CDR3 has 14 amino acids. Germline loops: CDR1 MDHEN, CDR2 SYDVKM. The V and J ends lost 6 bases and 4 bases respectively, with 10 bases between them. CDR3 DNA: TGTGCCAGCAGCCTCGGGGGGTATAATTCACCCCTCCACTTT. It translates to CASSLGGYNSPLHF.

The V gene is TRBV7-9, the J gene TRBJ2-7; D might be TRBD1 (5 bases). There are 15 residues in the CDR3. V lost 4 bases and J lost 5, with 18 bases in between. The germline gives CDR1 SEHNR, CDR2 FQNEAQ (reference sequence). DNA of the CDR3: TGTGCCAGCAGCTACTTTGGGGCCGCCATGAACGAGCAGTACTTC. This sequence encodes CASSYFGAAMNEQYF.

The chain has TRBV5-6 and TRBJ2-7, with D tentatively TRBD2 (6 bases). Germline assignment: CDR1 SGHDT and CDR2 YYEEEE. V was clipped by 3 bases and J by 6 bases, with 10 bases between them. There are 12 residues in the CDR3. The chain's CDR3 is CASSWTIGEQYF. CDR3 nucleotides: TGTGCCAGCAGCTGGACTATTGGCGAGCAGTACTTC.

The CDR3 DNA reads TGTGCCAGTAGTATAAGGACAGGGGCCTACGAGCAGTACTTC. It encodes CASSIRTGAYEQYF. J is TRBJ2-7 and V is TRBV19; 9 bases are shared with TRBD1. Germline-derived CDR1 and CDR2 are LNHDA and SQIVND (reference sequence). V was clipped by 2 bases and J by 2 bases; unmatched bases: 1. CDR3 length: 14 amino acids.

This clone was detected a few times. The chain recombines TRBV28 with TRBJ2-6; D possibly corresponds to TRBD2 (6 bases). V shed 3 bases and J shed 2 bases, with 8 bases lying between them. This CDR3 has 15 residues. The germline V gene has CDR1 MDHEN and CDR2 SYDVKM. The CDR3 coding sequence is TGTGCCAGCAGTTTTGGACTACCTGGGGCCAACGTCCTGACTTTC. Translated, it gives CASSFGLPGANVLTF.

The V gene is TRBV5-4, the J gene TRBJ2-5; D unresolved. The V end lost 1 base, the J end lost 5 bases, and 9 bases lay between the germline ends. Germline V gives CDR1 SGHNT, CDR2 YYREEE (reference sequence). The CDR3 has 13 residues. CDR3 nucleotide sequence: TGTGCCAGCAGCTTGTACGGGTCCGAGACCCAGTACTTC. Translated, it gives CASSLYGSETQYF.

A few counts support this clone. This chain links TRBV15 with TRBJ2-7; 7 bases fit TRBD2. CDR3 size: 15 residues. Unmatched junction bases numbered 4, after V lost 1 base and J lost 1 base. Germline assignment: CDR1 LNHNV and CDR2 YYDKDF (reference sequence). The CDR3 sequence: CATSRGGGTSYEQYF. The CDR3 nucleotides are TGTGCCACCAGCAGAGGGGGGGGAACATCCTACGAGCAGTACTTC.

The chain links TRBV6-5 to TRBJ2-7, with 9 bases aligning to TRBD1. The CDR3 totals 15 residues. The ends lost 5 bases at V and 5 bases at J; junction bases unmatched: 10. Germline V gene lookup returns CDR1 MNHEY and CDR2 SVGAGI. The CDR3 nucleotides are TGTGCCAGCAGTACAGGACAGGGGACGGGAGACGAGCAGTACTTC. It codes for CASSTGQGTGDEQYF.